This is a list of T cell receptor beta chains from one sample in a study of sequential checkpoint blockade in melanoma. The assay was immunoSEQ multiplex PCR, and TCRdb's table has in-frame clones only and misses some. This sample has 40,000 or so clones, with roughly 81% found just once. Specimen: CD8+ T cells sorted from blood (inferred from file names), collected from a patient given nivolumab and ipilimumab in sequence. The receptors shown here come from a human donor with melanoma. Both conserved end residues are part of each CDR3. Each record gives: V gene, clone size, J gene, D gene, CDR3 DNA, CDR3 protein. D genes are given only for firm matches. Size is stated for part of the rows, as once, few or many counts, or as a class when the clone is expanded.

TRBV28,NA,TRBJ2-3,TRBD2,TGTGCCAGCAGTTCCCTGGCGGGGGGCACAGATACGCAGTATTTT,CASSSLAGGTDTQYF
TRBV18,NA,TRBJ2-2,TRBD1,TGTGCCAGCTCACCACACAGGACAGGGGCCGCCACCGGGGAGCTGTTTTTT,CASSPHRTGAATGELFF
TRBV28,NA,TRBJ1-5,NA,TGTGCCAGCATCAAAGACATCCATAGCAATCAGCCCCAGCATTTT,CASIKDIHSNQPQHF
TRBV7-9,NA,TRBJ2-1,TRBD2,TGTGCCAGCACCGAGGGACTAGCGGATTACAATGAGCAGTTCTTC,CASTEGLADYNEQFF
TRBV19,medium-sized,TRBJ1-5,NA,TGTGCCAGTAGTATAAATCCCTATAGCAATCAGCCCCAGCATTTT,CASSINPYSNQPQHF
TRBV29-1,NA,TRBJ2-7,NA,TGCAGCGTTGCAGGGTACGACAACTACGAGCAGTACTTC,CSVAGYDNYEQYF
TRBV6-5,NA,TRBJ2-6,NA,TGTGCCAGCAGTTCAGGGTCTGGGGCCAACGTCCTGACTTTC,CASSSGSGANVLTF
TRBV27,NA,TRBJ1-5,NA,TGTGCCAGCAGTTTATTGGGGGGGAATCAGCCCCAGCATTTT,CASSLLGGNQPQHF
TRBV27,NA,TRBJ2-2,NA,TGTGCCAGCAGTTTTTTAGCGAACACCGGGGAGCTGTTTTTT,CASSFLANTGELFF
TRBV4-1,NA,TRBJ1-2,NA,TGCGCCAGCAGCCACGAGAGTATCTATGGCTACACCTTC,CASSHESIYGYTF
TRBV7-2,NA,TRBJ1-5,NA,TGTGCCAGCAGCTGGAATATCAGGGTAGGACCCCAGCATTTT,CASSWNIRVGPQHF
TRBV27,NA,TRBJ2-1,TRBD2,TGTGCCAGCAGCCAAAGACTAGCGGCACCCCGATACTACAATGAGCAGTTCTTC,CASSQRLAAPRYYNEQFF
TRBV5-6,NA,TRBJ1-2,NA,TGTGCCAGCAGCCCTCAGGGGAACTATGGCTACACCTTC,CASSPQGNYGYTF
TRBV6-5,NA,TRBJ2-3,TRBD2,TGTGCCAGCAGTCTACTAGCGGGGGGAATGGATACGCAGTATTTT,CASSLLAGGMDTQYF
TRBV7-6,NA,TRBJ2-7,NA,TGTGCCAGCAGCCAAGGGGCCCTCACCCCCGAGCAGTACTTC,CASSQGALTPEQYF
TRBV27,few,TRBJ2-7,NA,TGTGCCAGCAGTGCCGGGACAAGCGTGGGGGAGCAGTACTTC,CASSAGTSVGEQYF
TRBV5-4,NA,TRBJ2-7,NA,TGTGCCAGCAGCTTGGGGCTGGCCAACTACGAGCAGTACTTC,CASSLGLANYEQYF
TRBV19,NA,TRBJ2-1,TRBD2,TGTGCCAGTAGTATAGGTGGACTAGCGGGAGACCCACACAATGAGCAGTTCTTC,CASSIGGLAGDPHNEQFF
TRBV7-9,large,TRBJ2-7,NA,TGTGCCAGCAGCTCGGAGGGACAGACAGAACCCTACGAGCAGTACTTC,CASSSEGQTEPYEQYF
TRBV6-1,NA,TRBJ2-2,NA,TGTGCCAGCAGTGAACTTGAAATCCCCCTATTCACCGGGGAGCTGTTTTTT,CASSELEIPLFTGELFF
TRBV9,medium-sized,TRBJ1-3,NA,TGTGCCAGCAGCGCCAGGGGTGACACCATATATTTT,CASSARGDTIYF
TRBV9,once,TRBJ2-7,NA,TGTGCCAGCAGCGTAGATGTCGGGTACGAGCAGTACTTC,CASSVDVGYEQYF
TRBV27,NA,TRBJ1-5,NA,TGTGCCAGCAGTCTAGGACAGAATCAGCCCCAGCATTTT,CASSLGQNQPQHF
TRBV10-1,NA,TRBJ1-4,TRBD1,TGCGCCAGCCCCGGACAGGGGGGCACCGATTCGATGAATGAAAAACTGTTTTTT,CASPGQGGTDSMNEKLFF
TRBV1,NA,TRBJ2-5,NA,TGCACCAGCAGCCACCCGCGACTAGCGGTGGGTGGAGAGACCCAGTACTTC,CTSSHPRLAVGGETQYF
TRBV27,NA,TRBJ2-7,TRBD1,TGTGCCAGCAGTCCGGAGACAGGGACCGGCTACGAGCAGTACTTC,CASSPETGTGYEQYF
TRBV28,NA,TRBJ1-5,NA,TGTGCCAGCAGTTTTTCCAGAAGTAGCAATCAGCCCCAGCATTTT,CASSFSRSSNQPQHF
TRBV28,NA,TRBJ2-5,TRBD1,TGTGCCAGCAGTCATTACGGGACAGGGGAGGAGACCCAGTACTTC,CASSHYGTGEETQYF
TRBV19,NA,TRBJ2-3,TRBD1,TGTGCCAGTGGACAGGGAGGAGCAGATACGCAGTATTTT,CASGQGGADTQYF
TRBV4-1,NA,TRBJ2-7,NA,TGCGCCAGCAGCGGCGAAAGGAGCGAGCAGTACTTC,CASSGERSEQYF
TRBV7-9,NA,TRBJ2-1,NA,TGTGCCAGCAGCTTAGCGACAGGCCCCCAGAATGAGCAGTTCTTC,CASSLATGPQNEQFF
TRBV6-1,NA,TRBJ2-2,NA,TGTGCCAGCAGTGAGATTGGGGCAGGGAGGCGATCATTCGTTGCCGGGGAGCTGTTTTTT,CASSEIGAGRRSFVAGELFF
TRBV2,NA,TRBJ2-1,NA,TGTGCCAGCAGGTCTGACAATGAGCAGTTCTTC,CASRSDNEQFF
TRBV29-1,NA,TRBJ2-7,TRBD1,TGCAGCGTTGAAGATAATGGACAGGGGTTGTACGAGCAGTACTTC,CSVEDNGQGLYEQYF
TRBV19,NA,TRBJ2-3,NA,TGTGCCAGCTGCGAGGGGGCAGATACGCAGTATTTT,CASCEGADTQYF
TRBV30,NA,TRBJ2-1,TRBD1,TGTGCCTGCGGGACAGGGGGCATTAATGAGCAGTTCTTC,CACGTGGINEQFF
TRBV5-1,NA,TRBJ2-7,NA,TGCGCCAGCAGCCGCCACCGGGACTCGGCCCACGAGCAGTACTTC,CASSRHRDSAHEQYF
TRBV29-1,NA,TRBJ2-6,NA,TGCAGCGTCCCCGACCGCCCGGCGGGTTCTGGGGCCAACGTCCTGACTTTC,CSVPDRPAGSGANVLTF
TRBV7-8,NA,TRBJ1-3,TRBD1,TGTGCCAGCAGCTTAAAGGACAGGTTATTCTCTGGAAACACCATATATTTT,CASSLKDRLFSGNTIYF
TRBV4-1,NA,TRBJ1-1,TRBD1,TGCGCCAGCAGCCAGTACTCGGGACAGGGGCCTAACACTGAAGCTTTCTTT,CASSQYSGQGPNTEAFF
TRBV11-2,NA,TRBJ2-7,NA,TGTGCCAGCAGCTTAGAGGCCAGTAGCCACTACGAGCAGTACTTC,CASSLEASSHYEQYF
TRBV18,NA,TRBJ1-1,NA,TGTGCCAGCTCACCAGGGAGGAACACTGAAGCTTTCTTT,CASSPGRNTEAFF
TRBV11-3,NA,TRBJ2-1,NA,TGTGCCAGCAGCTTATATCCCTACAATGAGCAGTTCTTC,CASSLYPYNEQFF
TRBV6-4,NA,TRBJ2-3,TRBD2,TGTGCCAGCAGTGGTACTAGCGGGAGGGGCACAGATACGCAGTATTTT,CASSGTSGRGTDTQYF
TRBV7-9,NA,TRBJ1-1,TRBD1,TGTGCCAGCAGCCGTAGCGGGACAGGGGAGTACACTGAAGCTTTCTTT,CASSRSGTGEYTEAFF
TRBV4-2,NA,TRBJ2-7,TRBD2,TGTGCCAGCAGCCAAGATGGGCCGAATGATGCGGGAGACTACGAGCAGTACTTC,CASSQDGPNDAGDYEQYF
TRBV27,NA,TRBJ2-1,TRBD2,TGTGCCAGCAGTTTACTAGCGGTGAATGAGCAGTTCTTC,CASSLLAVNEQFF
TRBV6-1,NA,TRBJ1-1,NA,TGTGCCAGCAGTTCGGACAACGTGAACACTGAAGCTTTCTTT,CASSSDNVNTEAFF
TRBV5-4,NA,TRBJ1-2,NA,TGTGCCAGCAGCTACCCGGGGGGGGAAAACTATGGCTACACCTTC,CASSYPGGENYGYTF
TRBV5-6,NA,TRBJ2-5,NA,TGTGCCAGCAGCCATACAGGGAAAGAGACCCAGTACTTC,CASSHTGKETQYF
TRBV15,NA,TRBJ2-3,TRBD2,TGTGCCACCAGCAGGACCGGGGGGATAAGTTTGACAGATACGCAGTATTTT,CATSRTGGISLTDTQYF
TRBV25-1,NA,TRBJ2-5,NA,TGTGCCAGCAGTGAATTCGCTGGAGAAGAGACCCAGTACTTC,CASSEFAGEETQYF
TRBV2,NA,TRBJ2-2,TRBD2,TGTGCCAGCAGTGACGTAGCGGGATACACCGGGGAGCTGTTTTTT,CASSDVAGYTGELFF
TRBV7-2,NA,TRBJ1-1,NA,TGTGCCAGCAGCTCAGTGAGAACCGGGGGGACTGAAGCTTTCTTT,CASSSVRTGGTEAFF